This T cell receptor beta chain was captured in a study of post-analysis software for immune sequencing data. CDR1 is SQVTM and CDR2 is ANQGSEA in the germline V gene. The CDR3 runs 14 residues. Trimming cost V 7 bases and J 1 base; bases outside gene matches: 7. On this clonotype itself: Its matching antigen is unknown.

Findings of the study overall: The five TRBV segments detected at higher frequency in patients than in controls included TRBV5-6, TRBV5-1 and TRBV20-1. Batch-mates among the samples co-clustered strongly by F measure.

Unique molecular identifiers featured in each of the TCR beta cDNA libraries. TCRdb re-called the PCR reads with MiXCR, one entry per CDR3 protein. The table has 450,000 to 700,000 distinct CDR3 sequences, about 44% seen once; the top ten hold about 1.8%. This sequence was found in a girl under 18 with multiple sclerosis. Sequencing input: blood. The chain uses TRBV29-1 and TRBJ1-1, with 9 bases aligning to TRBD1. The CDR3 DNA is TGCAGCGCTCCCAGGGACAGGGCGAACACTGAAGCTTTCTTT. It encodes CSAPRDRANTEAFF.